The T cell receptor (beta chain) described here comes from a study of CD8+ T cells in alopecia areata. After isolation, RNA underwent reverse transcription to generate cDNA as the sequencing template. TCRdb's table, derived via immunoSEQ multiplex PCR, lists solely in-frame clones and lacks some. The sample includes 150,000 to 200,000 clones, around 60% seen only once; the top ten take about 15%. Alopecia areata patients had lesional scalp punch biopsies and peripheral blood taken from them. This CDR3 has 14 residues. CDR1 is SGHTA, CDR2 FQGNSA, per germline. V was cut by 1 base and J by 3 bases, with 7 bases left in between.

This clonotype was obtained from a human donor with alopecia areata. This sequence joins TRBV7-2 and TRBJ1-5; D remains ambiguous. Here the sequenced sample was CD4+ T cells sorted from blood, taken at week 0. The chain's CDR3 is CASSLGVPNQPQHF. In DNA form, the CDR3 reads TGTGCCAGCAGCTTAGGCGTGCCCAATCAGCCCCAGCATTTT.